These 18 T cell receptor beta chains were sequenced from one sample in a study of tumor and adjacent non-tumor tissue in lung cancer. The library came from three nested PCR rounds adapted from ARM-PCR protocols. A single record per CDR3 protein comes from TCRdb applying MiXCR to the multiplex PCR reads. In the table there are roughly 140,000 distinct CDR3 sequences, around 65% of which are singletons. RNA was extracted from bulk tissue without any cell sorting. The specimen was lung tumor tissue. The receptors originated from a man aged 60 to 69 with small cell lung cancer.

The count of this clonotype is one. A much larger clone lies a single base off, so this may be a read error. The CDR3 sequence is CASSLGLVRESQYF. The CDR3 DNA sequence: TGTGCCAGCAGCTTAGGGTTGGTGAGGGAGAGCCAGTACTTC. The chain couples TRBV7-8 to TRBJ2-5; D perhaps matches TRBD2 (5 bases). Germline V gives CDR1 SGHVS, CDR2 FQNEAQ. The CDR3 loop spans 14 amino acids.

The chain uses TRBV6-5 and TRBJ1-5; no clear D gene. This CDR3 has 12 residues. Germline V CDR1 and CDR2: MNHEY, SVGAGI. Trimming removed 9 bases at V and 4 bases at J, with 10 bases between. The CDR3 DNA reads as TGTGCCAGTAATTTCCCTAATCAGCCCCAGCATTTT. It specifies CASNFPNQPQHF.

On this clonotype: One end of the junction varies from germline; a read error may be responsible. The rearrangement joins TRBV6-5 to TRBJ2-1; D may match TRBD1 or TRBD2 (5 bases each). This CDR3 is built from 14 residues. Germline V gene sequence: CDR1 MNHEY, CDR2 SVGAGI. The DNA of the CDR3 is TGTGCCAGCAGTCGAGAGGGGTCCTACAATGCGCAGCTCTTC. Amino acid sequence: CASSREGSYNAQLF.

Details on this clonotype: Because it lacks the conserved phenylalanine or tryptophan at the end, this CDR3 is likely a read error. The gene calls are TRBV6-5 and TRBJ1-1, with no clear D. The V end lost 4 bases, the J end lost 4 bases, and 16 bases lay between the germline ends. CDR3 size: 15 residues. Germline assignment: CDR1 MNHEY and CDR2 SVGAGI. CDR3 region: CASSSKPRGVTEAFS. CDR3 nucleotides: TGTGCCAGCAGTTCCAAACCCCGGGGAGTCACTGAAGCTTTCTCT.

The sample holds a few counts of this clonotype. This may be a read error: a much more frequent sequence differs by one nucleotide. This chain connects TRBV29-1 to TRBJ1-5; D is possibly TRBD1 (6 bases). V lost 7 bases, J lost 6 bases, and 16 bases lay in between. CDR3 length: 13 amino acids. In germline, CDR1 is SQVTM, CDR2 ANQGSEA. This chain's CDR3 is CSARTGISQPQHF. CDR3 in DNA: TGCAGCGCCCGAACAGGGATTAGTCAGCCCCAGCATTTT.

Regarding this clonotype: A much larger clone differs from this one at a single base, so this may be a read error. This chain joins TRBV6-5 and TRBJ2-2, with D tentatively TRBD2 (5 bases). The germline gives CDR1 MNHEY, CDR2 SVGAGI. This CDR3 is built from 14 residues. CDR3 amino acids: CASSYSWEHGELSF. The CDR3 DNA follows: TGTGCCAGCAGTTACTCGTGGGAGCACGGGGAGCTGTCTTTT.

With regard to this clonotype: One base away lies a much larger clone, so this may be a sequencing read error. The chain employs TRBV11-2 and TRBJ2-5; the D gene is possibly TRBD1 (5 bases). Per the germline V gene, CDR1 is SGHAT and CDR2 is FQNNGV. Trimming removed 7 bases from V and 2 bases from J, with 29 bases in between. The CDR3 runs 19 residues. CDR3 nucleotides: TGTGCCAGCACCCCACAGGTGTGGACCATCCTATTAGGGCAAGAGACCCAGTACTTC. As protein: CASTPQVWTILLGQETQYF.

Comment on this clonotype: Without the conserved terminal phenylalanine or tryptophan, this CDR3 likely stems from a read error. V gene TRBV6-5 combines with J gene TRBJ2-3; 10 bases map to TRBD2. Germline CDR1 and CDR2: MNHEY and SVGAGI. There are 14 residues in the CDR3. Losses at the gene ends were 6 bases for V and 8 bases for J; bases not matched to a gene: 8. The CDR3 region has the DNA TGTGCCAGCAGGGCTAGCGGGAGTAGGGGTACGCAGTATTTA. This translates into CASRASGSRGTQYL.

Turning to this clonotype: A junction end diverges from the germline sequence, so it may reflect a read error. The CDR3 DNA sequence: TGTTCCAGCAGTCAGTACCTAGAGCAGTTCTTC. This encodes CSSSQYLEQFF. The gene calls are TRBV28 and TRBJ2-1; the D is unclear. The CDR3 totals 11 residues. Germline CDR1 is MDHEN and CDR2 is SYDVKM.

V usage is TRBV20-1 and J usage is TRBJ2-7; 7 bases line up with TRBD2. The CDR3 is 14 amino acids. CDR1 and CDR2 from the germline V gene are DFQATT and SNEGSKA (reference sequence). Losses at the gene ends were 3 bases for V and 2 bases for J; bases not matched to a gene: 7. CDR3 sequence (DNA): TGCAGTGCTAGCCTAGCTAGCGGAACCTACGAGCAGTACTTC. This sequence encodes CSASLASGTYEQYF.

This rearrangement joins TRBV2 to TRBJ2-7, with a possible D match to TRBD2 (6 bases). Trimming removed 4 bases from V and 6 bases from J, with 16 bases in between. Germline V gene lookup returns CDR1 SNHLY and CDR2 FYNNEI. CDR3 size: 14 residues. The DNA for the CDR3 is TGTGCCAGCAGTGTCCGCGGGACCCCCTCCGAGCAGTACTTC. Translating gives CASSVRGTPSEQYF.

As to this clonotype: One end of the junction does not line up with germline, which may come from a read error. The chain recombines TRBV11-2 with TRBJ1-2, with D possibly TRBD1 on 6 matching bases. The V gene's germline CDR1 is SGHAT and CDR2 FQNNGV. The CDR3 loop spans 14 amino acids. The CDR3 loop reads CASSQGGQNYGHTF. The DNA for the CDR3 is TGTGCCAGTAGTCAAGGGGGTCAGAACTATGGCCACACCTTC.

This chain uses TRBV5-5 with TRBJ1-1; the D is unclear. Germline CDR1 is SGHKS and CDR2 is YYEKEE (reference sequence). The CDR3 loop spans 13 amino acids. Trimming took 4 bases from V and 3 from J, leaving 10 bases between them. CDR3: CASSVLVDTEAFF. The DNA of the CDR3 is TGTGCCAGCAGCGTGCTAGTGGACACTGAAGCTTTCTTT.

Only a few counts were recorded for this clonotype. The J gene is TRBJ2-1, the V gene TRBV7-9; 8 positions agree with TRBD2. Germline CDR1 and CDR2: SEHNR and FQNEAQ (reference sequence). The CDR3 runs to 16 residues. Trimming took 1 base from V and 7 from J; bases not matched to a gene: 9. The CDR3 region is CASSLVFEREPNEQFF. The CDR3 nucleotides are TGTGCCAGCAGCTTAGTTTTCGAGCGGGAGCCGAATGAGCAGTTCTTC. Full variable domain (rest looked up from reference TRBV7-9 and TRBJ2-1): DTGVSQNPRHKITKRGQNVTFRCDPISEHNRLYWYRQTLGQGPEFLTYFQNEAQLEKSRLLSDRFSAERPKGSFSTLEIQRTEQGDSAMYLCASSLVFEREPNEQFFGPGTRLTVL.

As to this clonotype: The CDR3 end shows no conserved phenylalanine or tryptophan, and so a read error is likely. The V gene is TRBV11-2, the J gene TRBJ2-7; 7 nucleotides line up with TRBD2. Germline CDR1 SGHAT, CDR2 FQNNGV. This CDR3 is 15 amino acids long. This CDR3 reads CDSSLAGTEDYEQYP. In nucleotides, the CDR3 is TGTGACAGTAGCTTAGCGGGTACAGAGGACTACGAGCAGTACCCC.

This clonotype was counted a single time. This chain uses TRBV5-1 with TRBJ2-1, with D possibly being TRBD1 or TRBD2 (6 bases each). The end of the DNA aligns better with TRBJ2-7, so the J call may be wrong. The germline V gene has CDR1 SGHRS and CDR2 YFSETQ. CDR3 length: 15 residues. CDR3 region: CASSLTGGSYNEQYF. The CDR3 nucleotides are TGCGCCAGCAGCTTGACCGGGGGCTCCTACAATGAGCAGTACTTC.

A word on this clonotype: A much bigger clone sits one base away, suggesting this may be a read error. The V and J genes are TRBV20-1 and TRBJ2-3; D remains unclear. V lost 1 base, J lost 3 bases, and 11 bases lay in between. This CDR3 is 14 amino acids long. CDR1 is DFQATT, CDR2 SNEGSKA, per germline (reference sequence). The CDR3 DNA reads as TGCAGTGCTAGAGGAAAGGACCATACAGATACGCAGTATTTT. This encodes CSARGKDHTDTQYF.

This clonotype occurred a few times. The chain joins TRBV6-6 to TRBJ2-7, with unresolved D. Germline V gives CDR1 MNHNY, CDR2 SVGAGI (reference sequence). CDR3 length: 17 amino acids. Trimming took 0 bases from V and 7 from J, leaving 22 bases between them. CDR3 residues: CASSYSIRIQGLGEQYF. CDR3 in DNA: TGTGCCAGCAGTTACTCGATACGGATACAAGGGTTAGGGGAGCAGTACTTC.